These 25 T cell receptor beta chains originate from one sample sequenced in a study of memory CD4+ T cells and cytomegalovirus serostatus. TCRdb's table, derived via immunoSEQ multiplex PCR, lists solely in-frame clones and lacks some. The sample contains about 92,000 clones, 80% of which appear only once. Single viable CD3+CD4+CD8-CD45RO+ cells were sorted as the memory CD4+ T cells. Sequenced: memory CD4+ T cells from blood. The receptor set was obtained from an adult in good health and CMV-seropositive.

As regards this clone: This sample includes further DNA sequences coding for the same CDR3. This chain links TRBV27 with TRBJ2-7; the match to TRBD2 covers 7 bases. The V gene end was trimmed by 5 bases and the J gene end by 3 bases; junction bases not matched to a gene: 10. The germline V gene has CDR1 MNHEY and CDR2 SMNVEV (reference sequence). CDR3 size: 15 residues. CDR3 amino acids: CASSRSGLTDYEQYF. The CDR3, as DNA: TGTGCCAGCAGTCGCTCGGGACTAACGGACTACGAGCAGTACTTC.

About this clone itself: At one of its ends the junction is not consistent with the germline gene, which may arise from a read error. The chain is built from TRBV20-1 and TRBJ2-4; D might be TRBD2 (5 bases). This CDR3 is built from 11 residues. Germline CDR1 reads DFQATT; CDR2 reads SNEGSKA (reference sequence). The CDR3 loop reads CSARGTAPPIF. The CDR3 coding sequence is TGCAGTGCTAGAGGGACTGCACCCCCCATCTTC.

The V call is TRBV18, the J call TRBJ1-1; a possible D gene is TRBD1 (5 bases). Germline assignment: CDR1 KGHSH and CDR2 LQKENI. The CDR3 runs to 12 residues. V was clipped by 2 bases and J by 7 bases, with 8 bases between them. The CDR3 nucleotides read TGTGCCAGCTCACCATCAGGGCTTGAAGCTTTCTTT. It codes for CASSPSGLEAFF.

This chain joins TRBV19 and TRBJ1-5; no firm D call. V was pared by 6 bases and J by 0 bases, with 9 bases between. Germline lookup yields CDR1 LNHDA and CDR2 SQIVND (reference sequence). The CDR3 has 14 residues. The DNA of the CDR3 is TGTGCCAGTAGGGTTTATAATAGCAATCAGCCCCAGCATTTT. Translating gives CASRVYNSNQPQHF.

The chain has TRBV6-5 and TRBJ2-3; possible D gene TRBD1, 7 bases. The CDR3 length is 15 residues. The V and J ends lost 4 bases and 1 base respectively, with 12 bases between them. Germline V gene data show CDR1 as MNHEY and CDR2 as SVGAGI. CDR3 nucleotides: TGTGCCAGCAGTTTCCAGGGGGGAGGCACAGATACGCAGTATTTT. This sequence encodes CASSFQGGGTDTQYF.

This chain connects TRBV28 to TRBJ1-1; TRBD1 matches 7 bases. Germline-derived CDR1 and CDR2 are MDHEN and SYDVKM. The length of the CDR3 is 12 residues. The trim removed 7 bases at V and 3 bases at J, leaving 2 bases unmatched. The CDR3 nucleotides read TGTGCCAGCAAACAGGGGCACACTGAAGCTTTCTTT. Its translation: CASKQGHTEAFF.

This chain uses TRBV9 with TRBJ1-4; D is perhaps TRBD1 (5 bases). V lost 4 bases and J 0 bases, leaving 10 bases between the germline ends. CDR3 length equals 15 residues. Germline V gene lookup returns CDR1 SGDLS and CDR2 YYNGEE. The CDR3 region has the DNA TGTGCCAGCAGCCCAACAGGTACAACTAATGAAAAACTGTTTTTT. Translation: CASSPTGTTNEKLFF.

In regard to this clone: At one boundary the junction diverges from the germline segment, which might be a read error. The CDR3 reads CASSFGGSTDTQYF. The CDR3 DNA reads as TGTGCTAGCAGCTTTGGCGGGAGCACAGATACGCAGTATTTT. V usage is TRBV7-7 and J usage is TRBJ2-3, with D perhaps TRBD2 (5 bases). CDR3 length equals 14 residues. Germline values: CDR1 SSHAT, CDR2 FNYEAQ (reference sequence).

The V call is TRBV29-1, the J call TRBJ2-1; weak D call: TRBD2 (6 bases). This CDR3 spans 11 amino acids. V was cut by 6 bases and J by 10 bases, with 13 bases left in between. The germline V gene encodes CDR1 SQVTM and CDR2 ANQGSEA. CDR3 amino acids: CSVHKLAEQFF. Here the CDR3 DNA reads TGCAGCGTCCACAAACTAGCCGAGCAGTTCTTC.

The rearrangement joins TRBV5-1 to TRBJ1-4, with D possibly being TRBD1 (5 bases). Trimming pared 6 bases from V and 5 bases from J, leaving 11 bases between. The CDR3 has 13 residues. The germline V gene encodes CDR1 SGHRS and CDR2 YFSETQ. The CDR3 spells CASMGGKNEKLFF. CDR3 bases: TGCGCCAGCATGGGGGGGAAGAATGAAAAACTGTTTTTT.

The CDR3 sequence: CASSAQPDSFYGYTF. The CDR3 nucleotides are TGTGCCAGCAGCGCCCAACCGGACAGTTTCTATGGCTACACCTTC. The rearrangement joins TRBV9 to TRBJ1-2, with D possibly matching TRBD1 (6 bases). Germline lookup yields CDR1 SGDLS and CDR2 YYNGEE. V was cut by 3 bases and J by 4 bases, with 16 bases left in between. There are 15 residues in the CDR3. Full variable domain (outside the CDR3, taken from reference TRBV9 and TRBJ1-2): DSGVTQTPKHLITATGQRVTLRCSPRSGDLSVYWYQQSLDQGLQFLIQYYNGEERAKGNILERFSAQQFPDLHSELNLSSLELGDSALYFCASSAQPDSFYGYTFGSGTRLTVV.

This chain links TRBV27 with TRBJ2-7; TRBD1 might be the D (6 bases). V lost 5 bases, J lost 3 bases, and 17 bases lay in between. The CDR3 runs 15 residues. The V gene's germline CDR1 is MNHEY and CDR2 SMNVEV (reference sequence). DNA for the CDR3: TGTGCCAGCAGTAGTGGGGGCCCTATCTTCTACGAGCAGTACTTC. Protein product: CASSSGGPIFYEQYF.

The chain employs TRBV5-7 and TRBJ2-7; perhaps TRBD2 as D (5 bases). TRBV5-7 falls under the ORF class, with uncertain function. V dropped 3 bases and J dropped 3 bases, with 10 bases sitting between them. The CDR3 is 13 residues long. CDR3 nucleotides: TGTGCCAGCAGCTCCGGGATTTTCTACGAGCAGTACTTC. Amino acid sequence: CASSSGIFYEQYF.

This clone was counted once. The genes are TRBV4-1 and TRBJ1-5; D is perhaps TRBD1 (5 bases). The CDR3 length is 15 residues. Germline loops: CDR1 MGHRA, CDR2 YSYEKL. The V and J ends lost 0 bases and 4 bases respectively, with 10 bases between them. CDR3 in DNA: TGCGCCAGCAGCCAAGATGGGGGGACTAATCAGCCCCAGCATTTT. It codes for CASSQDGGTNQPQHF.

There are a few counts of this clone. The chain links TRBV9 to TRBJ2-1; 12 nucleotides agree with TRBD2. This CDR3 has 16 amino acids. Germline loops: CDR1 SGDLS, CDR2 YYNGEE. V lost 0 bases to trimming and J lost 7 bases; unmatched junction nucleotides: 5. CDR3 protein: CASSVGTSGNGNEQFF. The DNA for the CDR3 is TGTGCCAGCAGCGTAGGGACTAGCGGGAACGGAAATGAGCAGTTCTTC.

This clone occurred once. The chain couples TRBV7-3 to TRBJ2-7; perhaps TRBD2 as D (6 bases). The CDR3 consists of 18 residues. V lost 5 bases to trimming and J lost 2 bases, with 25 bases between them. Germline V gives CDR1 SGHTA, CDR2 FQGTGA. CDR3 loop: CASSIPRSGLSHPYEQYF. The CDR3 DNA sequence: TGTGCCAGCAGCATCCCAAGATCGGGACTTTCTCATCCCTACGAGCAGTACTTC. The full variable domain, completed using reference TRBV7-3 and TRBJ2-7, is GAGVSQTPSNKVTEKGKYVELRCDPISGHTALYWYRQSLGQGPEFLIYFQGTGAADDSGLPNDRFFAVRPEGSVSTLKIQRTERGDSAVYLCASSIPRSGLSHPYEQYFGPGTRLTVT.

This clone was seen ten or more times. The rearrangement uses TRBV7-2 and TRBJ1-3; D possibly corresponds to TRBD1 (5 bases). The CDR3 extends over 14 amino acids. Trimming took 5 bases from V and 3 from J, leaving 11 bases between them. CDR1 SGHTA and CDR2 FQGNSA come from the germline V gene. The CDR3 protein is CASSRAGDGNTIYF. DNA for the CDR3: TGTGCCAGCAGCCGAGCGGGGGATGGAAACACCATATATTTT.

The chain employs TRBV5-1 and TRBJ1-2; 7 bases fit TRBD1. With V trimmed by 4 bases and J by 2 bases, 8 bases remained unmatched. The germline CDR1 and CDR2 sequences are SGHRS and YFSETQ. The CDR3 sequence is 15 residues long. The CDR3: CASSPASGQNYGYTF. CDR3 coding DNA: TGCGCCAGCAGCCCGGCATCGGGACAGAACTATGGCTACACCTTC.

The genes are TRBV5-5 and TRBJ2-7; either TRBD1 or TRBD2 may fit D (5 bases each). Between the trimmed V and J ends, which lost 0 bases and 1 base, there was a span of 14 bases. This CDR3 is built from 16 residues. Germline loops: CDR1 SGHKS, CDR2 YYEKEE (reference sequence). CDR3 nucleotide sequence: TGTGCCAGCAGCTTGGCCTTGGGGGTGCCGTCCTACGAGCAGTACTTC. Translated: CASSLALGVPSYEQYF.

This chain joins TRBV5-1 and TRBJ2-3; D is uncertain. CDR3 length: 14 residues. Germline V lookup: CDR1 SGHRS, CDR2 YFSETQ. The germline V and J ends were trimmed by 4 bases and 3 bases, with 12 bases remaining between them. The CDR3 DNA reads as TGCGCCAGCAGCGGCCCAGAATGGACAGATACGCAGTATTTT. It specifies CASSGPEWTDTQYF.

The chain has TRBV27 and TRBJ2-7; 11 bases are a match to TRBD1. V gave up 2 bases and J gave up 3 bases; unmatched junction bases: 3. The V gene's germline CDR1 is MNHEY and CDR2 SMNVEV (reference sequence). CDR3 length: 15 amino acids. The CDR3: CASSLRDRGGYEQYF. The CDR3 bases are TGTGCCAGCAGTTTAAGGGACAGGGGGGGCTACGAGCAGTACTTC.

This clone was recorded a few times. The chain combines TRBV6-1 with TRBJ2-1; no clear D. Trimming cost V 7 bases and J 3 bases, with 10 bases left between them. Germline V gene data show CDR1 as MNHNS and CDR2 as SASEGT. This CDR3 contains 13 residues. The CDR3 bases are TGTGCCAGCACCAGGCATAACTACAATGAGCAGTTCTTC. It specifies CASTRHNYNEQFF.

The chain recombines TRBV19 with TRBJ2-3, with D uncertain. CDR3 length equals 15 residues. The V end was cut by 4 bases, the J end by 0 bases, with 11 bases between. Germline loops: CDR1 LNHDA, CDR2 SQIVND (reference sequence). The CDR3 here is CASSRRQTSTDTQYF. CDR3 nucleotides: TGTGCCAGTAGTAGGCGACAAACTAGCACAGATACGCAGTATTTT.

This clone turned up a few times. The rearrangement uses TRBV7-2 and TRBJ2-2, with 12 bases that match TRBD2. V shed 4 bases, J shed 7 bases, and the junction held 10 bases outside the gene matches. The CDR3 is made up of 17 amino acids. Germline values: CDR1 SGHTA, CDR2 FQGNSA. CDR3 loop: CASSSLLAGGPIGELFF. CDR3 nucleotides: TGTGCCAGCAGCTCCCTTCTAGCGGGAGGGCCGATCGGGGAGCTGTTTTTT.

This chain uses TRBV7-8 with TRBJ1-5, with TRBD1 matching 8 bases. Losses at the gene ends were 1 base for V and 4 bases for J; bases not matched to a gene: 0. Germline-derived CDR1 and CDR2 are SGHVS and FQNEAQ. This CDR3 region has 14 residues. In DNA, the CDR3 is TGTGCCAGCAGCTTAGACAGGGGGAATCAGCCCCAGCATTTT. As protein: CASSLDRGNQPQHF.